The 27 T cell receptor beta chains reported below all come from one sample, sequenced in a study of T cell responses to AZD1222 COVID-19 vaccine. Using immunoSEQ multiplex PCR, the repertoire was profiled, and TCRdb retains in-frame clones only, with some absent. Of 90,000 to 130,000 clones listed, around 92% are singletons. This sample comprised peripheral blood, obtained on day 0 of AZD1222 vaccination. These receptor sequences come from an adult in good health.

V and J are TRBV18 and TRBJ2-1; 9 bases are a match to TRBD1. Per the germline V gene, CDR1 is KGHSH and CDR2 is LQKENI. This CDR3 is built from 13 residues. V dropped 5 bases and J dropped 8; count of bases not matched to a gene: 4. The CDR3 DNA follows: TGTGCCAGCTCATCACAGGGGGCCCATGAGCAGTTCTTC. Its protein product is CASSSQGAHEQFF.

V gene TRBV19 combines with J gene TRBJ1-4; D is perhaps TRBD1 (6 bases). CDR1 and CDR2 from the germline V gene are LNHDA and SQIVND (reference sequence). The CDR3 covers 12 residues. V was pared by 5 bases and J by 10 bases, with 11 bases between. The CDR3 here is CASSLQGGKLFF. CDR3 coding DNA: TGTGCCAGTAGTCTACAGGGTGGAAAACTGTTTTTT.

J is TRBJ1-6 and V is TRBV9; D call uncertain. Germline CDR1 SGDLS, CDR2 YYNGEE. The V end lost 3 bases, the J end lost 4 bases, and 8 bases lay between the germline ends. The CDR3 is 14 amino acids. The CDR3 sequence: CASSAPGYNSPLHF. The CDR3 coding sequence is TGTGCCAGCAGCGCCCCGGGGTATAATTCACCCCTCCACTTT.

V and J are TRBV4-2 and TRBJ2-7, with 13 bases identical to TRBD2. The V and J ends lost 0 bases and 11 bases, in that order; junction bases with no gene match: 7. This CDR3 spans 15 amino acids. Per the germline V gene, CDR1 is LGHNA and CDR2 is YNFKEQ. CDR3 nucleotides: TGTGCCAGCAGCCAAGATTTGACTAGCGGGGGGCCGGAGTACTTC. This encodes CASSQDLTSGGPEYF.

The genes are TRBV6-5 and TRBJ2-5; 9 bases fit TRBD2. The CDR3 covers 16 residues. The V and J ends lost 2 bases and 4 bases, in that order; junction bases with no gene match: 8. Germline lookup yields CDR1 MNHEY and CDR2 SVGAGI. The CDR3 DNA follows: TGTGCCAGCAGTTACGTTAATAGCGGGGGCACAGAGACCCAGTACTTC. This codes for CASSYVNSGGTETQYF.

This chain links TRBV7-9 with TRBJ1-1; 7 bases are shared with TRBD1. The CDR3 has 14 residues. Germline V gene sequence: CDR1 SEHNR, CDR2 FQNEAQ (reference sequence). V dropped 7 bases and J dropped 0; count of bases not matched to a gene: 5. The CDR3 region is CASKGTALNTEAFF. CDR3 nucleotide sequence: TGTGCCAGCAAGGGGACAGCTCTGAACACTGAAGCTTTCTTT.

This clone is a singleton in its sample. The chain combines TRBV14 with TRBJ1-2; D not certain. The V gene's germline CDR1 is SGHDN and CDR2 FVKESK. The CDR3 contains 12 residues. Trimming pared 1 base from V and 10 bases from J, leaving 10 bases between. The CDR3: CASSQGSPDYTF. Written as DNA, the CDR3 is TGTGCCAGCAGCCAAGGGTCACCCGACTACACCTTC.

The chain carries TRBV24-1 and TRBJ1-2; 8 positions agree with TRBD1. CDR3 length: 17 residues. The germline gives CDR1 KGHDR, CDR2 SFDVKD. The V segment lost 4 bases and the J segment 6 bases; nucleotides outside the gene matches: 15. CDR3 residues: CATSDQTLGTGSHGYTF. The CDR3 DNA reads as TGTGCCACCAGTGACCAAACCCTCGGGACAGGCTCGCATGGCTACACCTTC.

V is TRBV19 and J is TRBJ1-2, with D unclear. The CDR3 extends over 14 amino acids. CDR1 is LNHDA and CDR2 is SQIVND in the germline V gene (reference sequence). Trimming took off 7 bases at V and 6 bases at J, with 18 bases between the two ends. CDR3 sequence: CASTSIGGVNGYTF. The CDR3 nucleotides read TGTGCCAGTACCTCGATCGGCGGAGTTAATGGCTACACCTTC.

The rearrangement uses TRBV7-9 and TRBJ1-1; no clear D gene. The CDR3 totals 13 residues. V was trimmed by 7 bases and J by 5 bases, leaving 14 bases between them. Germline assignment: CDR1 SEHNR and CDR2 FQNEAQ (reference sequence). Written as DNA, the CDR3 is TGTGCCAGCACCCCGAATGGGTTTACTGAAGCTTTCTTT. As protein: CASTPNGFTEAFF. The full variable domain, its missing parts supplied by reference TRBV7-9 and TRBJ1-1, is DTGVSQNPRHKITKRGQNVTFRCDPISEHNRLYWYRQTLGQGPEFLTYFQNEAQLEKSRLLSDRFSAERPKGSFSTLEIQRTEQGDSAMYLCASTPNGFTEAFFGQGTRLTVV.

CDR3 coding DNA: TGTGCCAGCAGCTTATCGTCGGGGAGCTGGAGGGAGACCCAGTACTTC. Amino acid sequence: CASSLSSGSWRETQYF. The V gene is TRBV11-3, the J gene TRBJ2-5, with a tentative D call TRBD2 (5 bases). The CDR3 consists of 16 residues. CDR1 is SGHNT and CDR2 is YENEEA in the germline V gene. Trimming took off 2 bases at V and 5 bases at J, with 18 bases between the two ends. The full variable domain, completed using reference TRBV11-3 and TRBJ2-5, is EAGVVQSPRYKIIEKKQPVAFWCNPISGHNTLYWYLQNLGQGPELLIRYENEEAVDDSQLPKDRFSAERLKGVDSTLKIQPAELGDSAVYLCASSLSSGSWRETQYFGPGTRLLVL.

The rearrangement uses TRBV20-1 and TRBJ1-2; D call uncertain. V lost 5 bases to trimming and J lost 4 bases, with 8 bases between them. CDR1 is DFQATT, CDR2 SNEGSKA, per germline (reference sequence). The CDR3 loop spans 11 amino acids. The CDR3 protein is CSAREIYGYTF. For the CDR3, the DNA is TGCAGTGCTCGGGAGATCTATGGCTACACCTTC.

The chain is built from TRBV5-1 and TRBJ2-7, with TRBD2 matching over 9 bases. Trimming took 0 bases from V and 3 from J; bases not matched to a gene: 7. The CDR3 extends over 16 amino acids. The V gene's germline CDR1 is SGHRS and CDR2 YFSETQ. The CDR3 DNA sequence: TGCGCCAGCAGCTTGGACCAACTAGCGGGCCTCTACGAGCAGTACTTC. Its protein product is CASSLDQLAGLYEQYF.

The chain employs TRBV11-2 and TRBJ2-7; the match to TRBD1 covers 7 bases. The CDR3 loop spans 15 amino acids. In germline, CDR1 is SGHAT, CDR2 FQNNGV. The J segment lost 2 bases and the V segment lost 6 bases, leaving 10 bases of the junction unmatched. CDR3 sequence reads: CASRFGTATTYEQYF. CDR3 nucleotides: TGTGCCAGCAGATTTGGGACAGCCACCACCTACGAGCAGTACTTC.

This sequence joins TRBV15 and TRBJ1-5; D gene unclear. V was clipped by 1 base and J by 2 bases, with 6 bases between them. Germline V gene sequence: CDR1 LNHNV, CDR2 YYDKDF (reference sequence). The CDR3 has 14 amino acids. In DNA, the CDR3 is TGTGCCACCAGCAGAGGGAGTGGCAATCAGCCCCAGCATTTT. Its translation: CATSRGSGNQPQHF. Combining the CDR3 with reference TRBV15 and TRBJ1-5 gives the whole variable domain DAMVIQNPRYQVTQFGKPVTLSCSQTLNHNVMYWYQQKSSQAPKLLFHYYDKDFNNEADTPDNFQSRRPNTSFCFLDIRSPGLGDTAMYLCATSRGSGNQPQHFGDGTRLSIL.

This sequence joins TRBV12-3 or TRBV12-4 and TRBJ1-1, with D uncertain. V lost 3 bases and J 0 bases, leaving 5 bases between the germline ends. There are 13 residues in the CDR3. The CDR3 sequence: CASSFSVNTEAFF. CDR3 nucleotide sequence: TGTGCCAGCAGTTTTTCCGTGAACACTGAAGCTTTCTTT.

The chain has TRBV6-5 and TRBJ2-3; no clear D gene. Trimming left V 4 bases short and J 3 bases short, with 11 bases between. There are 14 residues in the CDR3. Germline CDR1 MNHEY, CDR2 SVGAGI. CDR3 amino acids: CASSSPAVTDTQYF. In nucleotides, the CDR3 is TGTGCCAGCAGTTCTCCGGCGGTGACAGATACGCAGTATTTT.

The CDR3 DNA follows: TGTGCCAGCAGCTTGCGGGGGGGCACCGGGGAGCTGTTTTTT. Translated, it gives CASSLRGGTGELFF. The chain employs TRBV5-4 and TRBJ2-2; TRBD2 agrees at 8 bases. CDR3 length: 14 residues. The germline gives CDR1 SGHNT, CDR2 YYREEE (reference sequence). V lost 1 base to trimming and J lost 4 bases; unmatched junction nucleotides: 0. The complete variable domain, with remaining parts taken from reference TRBV5-4 and TRBJ2-2, reads ETGVTQSPTHLIKTRGQQVTLRCSSQSGHNTVSWYQQALGQGPQFIFQYYREEENGRGNFPPRFSGLQFPNYSSELNVNALELDDSALYLCASSLRGGTGELFFGEGSRLTVL.

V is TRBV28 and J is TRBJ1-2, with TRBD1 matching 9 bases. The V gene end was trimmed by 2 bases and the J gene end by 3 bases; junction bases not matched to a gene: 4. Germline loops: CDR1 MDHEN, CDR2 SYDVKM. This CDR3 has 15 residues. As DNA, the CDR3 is TGTGCCAGCAGTTTAGACAGGGGGACCGACTATGGCTACACCTTC. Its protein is CASSLDRGTDYGYTF.

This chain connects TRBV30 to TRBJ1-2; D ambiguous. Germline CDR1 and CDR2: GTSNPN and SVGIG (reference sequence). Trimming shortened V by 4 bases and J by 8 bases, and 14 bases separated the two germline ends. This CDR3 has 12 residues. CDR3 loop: CAWTHEGTGYTF. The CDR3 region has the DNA TGTGCCTGGACCCACGAGGGTACCGGCTACACCTTC.

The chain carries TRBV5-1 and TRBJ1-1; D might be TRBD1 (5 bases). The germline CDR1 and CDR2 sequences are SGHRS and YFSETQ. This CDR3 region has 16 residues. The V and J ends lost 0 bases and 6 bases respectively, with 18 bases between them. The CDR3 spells CASSLGSAQGRAEAFF. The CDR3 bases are TGCGCCAGCAGCTTGGGATCTGCTCAGGGTAGGGCTGAAGCTTTCTTT.

CDR3 sequence: CATRLGYYEQYF. The CDR3 DNA reads as TGTGCCACCCGACTAGGGTATTACGAGCAGTACTTC. The gene calls are TRBV10-3 and TRBJ2-7, with a weak D call TRBD2 (6 bases). Germline CDR1 is ENHRY and CDR2 is SYGVKD. V was cut by 10 bases and J by 4 bases, with 14 bases left in between. This CDR3 spans 12 amino acids.

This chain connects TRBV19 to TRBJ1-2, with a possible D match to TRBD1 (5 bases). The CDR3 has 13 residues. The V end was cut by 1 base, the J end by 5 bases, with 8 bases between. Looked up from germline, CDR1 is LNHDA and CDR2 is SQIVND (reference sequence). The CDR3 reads CASSIGGPYGYTF. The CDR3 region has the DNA TGTGCCAGTAGTATAGGGGGACCTTATGGCTACACCTTC.

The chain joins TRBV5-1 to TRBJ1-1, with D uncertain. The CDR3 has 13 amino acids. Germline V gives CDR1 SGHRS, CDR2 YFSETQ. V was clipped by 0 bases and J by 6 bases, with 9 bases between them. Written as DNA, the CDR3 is TGCGCCAGCAGCTTGGCCCGGGTGGCTGAAGCTTTCTTT. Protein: CASSLARVAEAFF.

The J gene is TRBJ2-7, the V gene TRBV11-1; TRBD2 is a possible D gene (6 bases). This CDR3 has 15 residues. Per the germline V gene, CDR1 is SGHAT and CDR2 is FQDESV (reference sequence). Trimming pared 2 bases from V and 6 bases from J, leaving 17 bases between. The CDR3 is CASSLLETSGREQYF. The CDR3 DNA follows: TGTGCCAGCAGCTTATTGGAGACTAGTGGGCGCGAGCAGTACTTC.

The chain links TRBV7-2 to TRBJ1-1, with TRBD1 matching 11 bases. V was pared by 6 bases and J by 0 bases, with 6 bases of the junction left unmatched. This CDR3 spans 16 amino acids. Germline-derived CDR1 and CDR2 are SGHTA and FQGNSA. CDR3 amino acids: CASRARDRGMNTEAFF. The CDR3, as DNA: TGTGCCAGCAGGGCCCGGGACAGGGGGATGAACACTGAAGCTTTCTTT.

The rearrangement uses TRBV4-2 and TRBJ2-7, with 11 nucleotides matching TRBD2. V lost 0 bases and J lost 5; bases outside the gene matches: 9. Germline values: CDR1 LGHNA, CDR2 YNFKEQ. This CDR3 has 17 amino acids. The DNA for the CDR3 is TGTGCCAGCAGCCAAGAGATTCTAGCGGGGGGTTCCCACGAGCAGTACTTC. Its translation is CASSQEILAGGSHEQYF.